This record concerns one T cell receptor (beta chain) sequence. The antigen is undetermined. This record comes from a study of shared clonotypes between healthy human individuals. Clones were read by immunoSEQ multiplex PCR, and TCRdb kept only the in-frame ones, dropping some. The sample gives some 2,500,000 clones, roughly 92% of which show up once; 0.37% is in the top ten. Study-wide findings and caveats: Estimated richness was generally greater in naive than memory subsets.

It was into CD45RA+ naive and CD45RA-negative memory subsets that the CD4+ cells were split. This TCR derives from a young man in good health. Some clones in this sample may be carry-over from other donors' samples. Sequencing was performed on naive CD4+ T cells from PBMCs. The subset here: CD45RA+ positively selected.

CDR3 amino acids: CASSLTGQANQPQHF. The CDR3 bases are TGCGCCAGCAGCTTGACGGGACAGGCGAATCAGCCCCAGCATTTT. This chain connects TRBV5-1 to TRBJ1-5, with 8 bases fitting TRBD1. The germline gives CDR1 SGHRS, CDR2 YFSETQ. This CDR3 is built from 15 residues. The ends lost 1 base at V and 4 bases at J; junction bases unmatched: 4.